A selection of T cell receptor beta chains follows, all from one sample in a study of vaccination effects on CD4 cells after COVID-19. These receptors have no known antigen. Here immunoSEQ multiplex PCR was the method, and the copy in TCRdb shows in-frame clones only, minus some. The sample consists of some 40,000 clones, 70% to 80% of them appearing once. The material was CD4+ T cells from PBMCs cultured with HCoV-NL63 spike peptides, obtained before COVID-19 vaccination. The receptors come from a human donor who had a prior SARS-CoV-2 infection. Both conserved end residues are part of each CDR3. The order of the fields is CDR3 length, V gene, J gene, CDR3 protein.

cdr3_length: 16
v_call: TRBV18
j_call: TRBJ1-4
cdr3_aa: CASSPVVQGGSEKLFF

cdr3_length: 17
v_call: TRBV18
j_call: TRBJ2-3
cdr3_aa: CASSPPSLAGGTDTQYF

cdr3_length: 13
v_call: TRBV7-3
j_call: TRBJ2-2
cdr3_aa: CASSLVGPGELFF

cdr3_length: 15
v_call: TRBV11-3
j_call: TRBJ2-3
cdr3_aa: CASSVSGHGTDTQYF

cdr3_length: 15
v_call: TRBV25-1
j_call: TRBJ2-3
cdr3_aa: CASSEGSYSTDTQYF

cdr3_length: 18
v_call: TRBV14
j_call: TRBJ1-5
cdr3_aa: CASSQVARGTGGNQPQHF

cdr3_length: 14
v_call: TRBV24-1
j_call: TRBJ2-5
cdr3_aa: CATSDPQGKETQYF

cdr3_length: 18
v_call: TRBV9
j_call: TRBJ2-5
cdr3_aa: CASSPTGGGGSYQETQYF

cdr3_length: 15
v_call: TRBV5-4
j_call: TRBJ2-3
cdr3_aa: CASSLAGDSTDTQYF

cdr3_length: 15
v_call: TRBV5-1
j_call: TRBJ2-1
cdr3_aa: CASSFLAGGIGEQFF

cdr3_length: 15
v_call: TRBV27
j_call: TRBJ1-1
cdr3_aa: CASSPLTGVNTEAFF

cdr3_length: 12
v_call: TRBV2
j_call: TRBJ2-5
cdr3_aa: CASSERSETQYF

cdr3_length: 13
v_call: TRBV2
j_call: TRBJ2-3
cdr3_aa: CASSDSSTDTQYF

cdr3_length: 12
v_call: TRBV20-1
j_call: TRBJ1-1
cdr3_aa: CSASRVGAEAFF

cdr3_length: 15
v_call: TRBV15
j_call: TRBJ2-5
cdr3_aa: CATSKDNREGKTQYF

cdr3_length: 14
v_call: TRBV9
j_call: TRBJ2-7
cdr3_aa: CASSVGPIAREQYF

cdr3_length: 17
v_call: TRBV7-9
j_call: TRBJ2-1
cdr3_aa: CASSLGDSVNSYNEQFF

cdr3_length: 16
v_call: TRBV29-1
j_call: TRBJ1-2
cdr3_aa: CSVDDRFRDKIYGYTF